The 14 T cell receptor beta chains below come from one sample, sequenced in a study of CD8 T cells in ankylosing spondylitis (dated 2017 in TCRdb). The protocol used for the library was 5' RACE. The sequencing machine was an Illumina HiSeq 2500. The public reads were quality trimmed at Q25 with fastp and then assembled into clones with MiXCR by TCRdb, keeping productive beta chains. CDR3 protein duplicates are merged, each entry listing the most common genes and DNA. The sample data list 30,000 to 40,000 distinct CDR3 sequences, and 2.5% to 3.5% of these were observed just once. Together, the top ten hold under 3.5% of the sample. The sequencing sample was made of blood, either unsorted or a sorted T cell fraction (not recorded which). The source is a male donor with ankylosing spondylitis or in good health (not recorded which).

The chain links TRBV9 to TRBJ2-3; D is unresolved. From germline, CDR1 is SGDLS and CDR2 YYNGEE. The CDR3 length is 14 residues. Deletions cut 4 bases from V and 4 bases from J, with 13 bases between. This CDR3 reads CASSTTPVADTQYF. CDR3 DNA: TGTGCCAGCAGCACCACCCCGGTAGCAGATACGCAGTATTTT.

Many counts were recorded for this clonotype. CDR3 amino acids: CASSVDGTPAYNEQFF. Here the CDR3 DNA reads TGTGCCAGCAGCGTAGACGGGACTCCCGCCTACAATGAGCAGTTCTTC. The chain has TRBV9 and TRBJ2-1; possible D gene TRBD2, 6 bases. V was clipped by 0 bases and J by 2 bases, with 12 bases between them. CDR1 is SGDLS, CDR2 YYNGEE, per germline. The CDR3 runs 16 residues.

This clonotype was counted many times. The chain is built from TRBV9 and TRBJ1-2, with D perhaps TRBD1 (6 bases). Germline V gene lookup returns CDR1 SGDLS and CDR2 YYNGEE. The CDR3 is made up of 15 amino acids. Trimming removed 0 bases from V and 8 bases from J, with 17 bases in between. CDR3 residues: CASSVEGVGRPGYTF. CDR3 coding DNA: TGTGCCAGCAGCGTAGAGGGGGTGGGCCGTCCGGGCTACACCTTC.

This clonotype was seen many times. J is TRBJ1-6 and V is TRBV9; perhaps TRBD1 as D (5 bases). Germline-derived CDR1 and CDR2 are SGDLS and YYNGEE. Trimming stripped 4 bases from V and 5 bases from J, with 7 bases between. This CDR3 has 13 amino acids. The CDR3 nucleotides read TGTGCCAGCAGCCGACAGAATAATTCACCCCTCCACTTT. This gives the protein CASSRQNNSPLHF.

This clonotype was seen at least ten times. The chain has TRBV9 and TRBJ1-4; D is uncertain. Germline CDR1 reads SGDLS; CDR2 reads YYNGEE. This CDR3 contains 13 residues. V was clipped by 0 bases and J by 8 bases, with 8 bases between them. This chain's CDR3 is CASSVALSEKLFF. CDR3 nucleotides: TGTGCCAGCAGCGTAGCCCTAAGCGAAAAACTGTTTTTT.

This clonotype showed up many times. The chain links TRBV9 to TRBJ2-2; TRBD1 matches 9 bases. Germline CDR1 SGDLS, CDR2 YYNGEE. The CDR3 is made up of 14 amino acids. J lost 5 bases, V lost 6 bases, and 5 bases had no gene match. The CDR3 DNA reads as TGTGCCAGCAAACAGGGGGCGAGTACCGGGGAGCTGTTTTTT. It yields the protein CASKQGASTGELFF.

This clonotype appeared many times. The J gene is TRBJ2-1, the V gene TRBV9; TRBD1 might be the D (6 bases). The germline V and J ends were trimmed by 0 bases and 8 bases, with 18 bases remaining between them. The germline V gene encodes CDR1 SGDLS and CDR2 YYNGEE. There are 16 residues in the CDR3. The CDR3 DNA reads TGTGCCAGCAGCGTAGTATTTGGGGGCTCTGGGGATGAGCAGTTCTTC. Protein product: CASSVVFGGSGDEQFF.

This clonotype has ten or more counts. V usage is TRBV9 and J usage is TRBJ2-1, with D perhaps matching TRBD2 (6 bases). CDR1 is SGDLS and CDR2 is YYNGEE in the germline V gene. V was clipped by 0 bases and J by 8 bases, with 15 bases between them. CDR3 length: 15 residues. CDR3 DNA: TGTGCCAGCAGCGTAGCTACCGGGGGTTACCATGAGCAGTTCTTC. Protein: CASSVATGGYHEQFF.

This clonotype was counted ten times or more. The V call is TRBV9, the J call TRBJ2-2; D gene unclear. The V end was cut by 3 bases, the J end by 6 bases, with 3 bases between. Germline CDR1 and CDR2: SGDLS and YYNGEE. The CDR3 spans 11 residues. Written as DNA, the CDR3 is TGTGCCAGCAGCGGTCCCGGGGAGCTGTTTTTT. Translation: CASSGPGELFF. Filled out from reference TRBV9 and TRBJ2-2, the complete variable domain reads DSGVTQTPKHLITATGQRVTLRCSPRSGDLSVYWYQQSLDQGLQFLIQYYNGEERAKGNILERFSAQQFPDLHSELNLSSLELGDSALYFCASSGPGELFFGEGSRLTVL.

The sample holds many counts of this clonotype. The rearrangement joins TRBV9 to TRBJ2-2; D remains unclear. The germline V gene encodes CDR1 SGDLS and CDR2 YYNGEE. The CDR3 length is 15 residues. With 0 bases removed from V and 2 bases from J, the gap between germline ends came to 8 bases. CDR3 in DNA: TGTGCCAGCAGCGTAGGAATCACTAACACCGGGGAGCTGTTTTTT. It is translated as CASSVGITNTGELFF.

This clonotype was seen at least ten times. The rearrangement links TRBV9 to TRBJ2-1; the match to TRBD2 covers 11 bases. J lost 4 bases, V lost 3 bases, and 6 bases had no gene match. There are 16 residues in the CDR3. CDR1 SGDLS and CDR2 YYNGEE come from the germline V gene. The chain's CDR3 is CASSATGLAEYNEQFF. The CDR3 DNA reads TGTGCCAGCAGCGCAACGGGACTAGCGGAATACAATGAGCAGTTCTTC.

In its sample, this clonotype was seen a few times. This chain's CDR3 is CASSVQGGGFTDTQYF. CDR3 DNA: TGTGCCAGCAGCGTACAAGGCGGGGGGTTTACAGATACGCAGTATTTT. The rearrangement links TRBV9 to TRBJ2-3; 8 positions match TRBD2. CDR1 is SGDLS and CDR2 is YYNGEE in the germline V gene. The CDR3 contains 16 residues. The V segment lost 1 base and the J segment 3 bases; nucleotides outside the gene matches: 7.

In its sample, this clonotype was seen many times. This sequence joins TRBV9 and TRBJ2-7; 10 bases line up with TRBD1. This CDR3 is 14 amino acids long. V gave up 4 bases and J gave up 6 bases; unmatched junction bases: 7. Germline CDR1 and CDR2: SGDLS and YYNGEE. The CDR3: CASSPGQGRGEQYV. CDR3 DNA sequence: TGTGCCAGCAGCCCGGGACAGGGGAGGGGCGAGCAGTACGTC.

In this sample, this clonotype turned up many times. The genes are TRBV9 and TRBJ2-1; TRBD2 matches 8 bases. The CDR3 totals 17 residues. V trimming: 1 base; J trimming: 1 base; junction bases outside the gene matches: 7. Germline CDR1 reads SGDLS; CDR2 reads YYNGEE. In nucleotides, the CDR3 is TGTGCCAGCAGCGTACAGCCAGCGGGAGTTTCCTACAATGAGCAGTTCTTC. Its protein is CASSVQPAGVSYNEQFF.